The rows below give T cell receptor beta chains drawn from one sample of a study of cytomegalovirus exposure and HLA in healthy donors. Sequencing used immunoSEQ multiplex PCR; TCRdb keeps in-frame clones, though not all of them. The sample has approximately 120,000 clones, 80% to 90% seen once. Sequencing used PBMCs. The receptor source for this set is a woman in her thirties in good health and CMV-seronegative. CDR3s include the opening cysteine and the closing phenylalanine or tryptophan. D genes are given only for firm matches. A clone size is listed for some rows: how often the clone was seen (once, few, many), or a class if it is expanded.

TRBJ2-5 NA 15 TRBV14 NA CASSQGLDPQETQYF TGTGCCAGCAGCCAAGGCCTAGATCCTCAAGAGACCCAGTACTTC
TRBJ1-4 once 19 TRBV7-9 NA CSSSLGAMTVDNRNEKLFF TGTTCCAGCAGCTTAGGGGCCATGACAGTGGACAACAGGAATGAAAAACTGTTTTTT
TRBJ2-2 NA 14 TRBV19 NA CASRRQANTGELFF TGTGCCAGTAGAAGGCAGGCCAACACCGGGGAGCTGTTTTTT
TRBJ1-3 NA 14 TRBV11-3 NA CASGSGTAWNTIYF TGTGCCAGCGGTTCCGGGACTGCTTGGAACACCATATATTTT
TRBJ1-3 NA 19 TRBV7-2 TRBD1 CASSLWVRTGGGIGNTIYF TGTGCCAGCAGCTTATGGGTCAGGACAGGAGGTGGAATTGGAAACACCATATATTTT
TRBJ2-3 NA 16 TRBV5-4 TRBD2 CASSFRSGGSTDTQYF TGTGCCAGCAGCTTTCGTAGCGGGGGAAGCACAGATACGCAGTATTTT
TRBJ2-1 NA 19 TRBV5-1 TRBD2 CASSPPAGGVPEGLNEQFF TGCGCCAGCAGCCCCCCAGCGGGGGGGGTCCCTGAGGGGCTCAATGAGCAGTTCTTC
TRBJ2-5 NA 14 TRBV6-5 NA CASSYSDRRGTQYF TGTGCCAGCAGTTATTCGGACAGGAGGGGGACCCAGTACTTC
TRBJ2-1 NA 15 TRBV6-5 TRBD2 CASSNRDYATGEQFF TGTGCCAGCAGTAACCGGGACTACGCAACGGGTGAGCAGTTCTTC
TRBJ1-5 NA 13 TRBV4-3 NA CASSQDEYQPQHF TGCGCCAGCAGCCAAGATGAGTATCAGCCCCAGCATTTT
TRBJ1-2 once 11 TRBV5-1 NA CASSSDYGYTF TGCGCCAGCAGCTCCGACTATGGCTACACCTTC
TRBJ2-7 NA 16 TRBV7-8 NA CASSSRTGLLGHEQYF TGTGCCAGCAGCTCCCGGACGGGACTCCTCGGCCACGAGCAGTACTTC
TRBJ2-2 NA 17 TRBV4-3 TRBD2 CASSQDPGLAGTGELFF TGCGCCAGCAGCCAGGACCCCGGACTAGCGGGCACCGGGGAGCTGTTTTTT
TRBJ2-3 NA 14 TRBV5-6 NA CASSFTGSTDTQYF TGTGCCAGCAGCTTCACAGGGAGCACAGATACGCAGTATTTT
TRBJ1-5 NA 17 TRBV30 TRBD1 CAWSRGQGTRSNQPQHF TGTGCCTGGAGTCGCGGACAGGGAACGCGCAGTAATCAGCCCCAGCATTTT
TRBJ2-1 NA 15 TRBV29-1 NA CSVGISGQSYNEQFF TGCAGCGTGGGAATTAGCGGCCAGTCCTACAATGAGCAGTTCTTC
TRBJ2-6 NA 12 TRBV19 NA CASGLGANVLTF TGTGCCAGTGGCCTCGGGGCCAACGTCCTGACTTTC
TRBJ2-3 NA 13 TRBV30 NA CAWSPTYADTQYF TGTGCCTGGAGTCCCACCTATGCAGATACGCAGTATTTT
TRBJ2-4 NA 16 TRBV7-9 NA CASSLWSGLAKNIQYF TGTGCCAGCAGCCTTTGGAGCGGTCTAGCCAAAAACATTCAGTACTTC
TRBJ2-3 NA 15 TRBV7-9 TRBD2 CASSRSSGSTDTQYF TGTGCCAGCAGCCGATCTAGCGGTAGCACAGATACGCAGTATTTT
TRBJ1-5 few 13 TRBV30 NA CAWQQGGDQPQHF TGTGCCTGGCAACAGGGAGGGGATCAGCCCCAGCATTTT
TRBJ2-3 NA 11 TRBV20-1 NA CRATASHTQYF TGCAGGGCTACAGCTAGCCATACGCAGTATTTT
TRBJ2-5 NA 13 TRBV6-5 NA CASSYSSVETQYF TGTGCCAGCAGTTACTCGAGCGTGGAGACCCAGTACTTC
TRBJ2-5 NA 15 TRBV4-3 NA CASSPRVQGWETQYF TGCGCCAGCAGCCCCAGGGTGCAGGGGTGGGAGACCCAGTACTTC
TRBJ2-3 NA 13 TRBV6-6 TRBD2 CASKREGTDTQYF TGTGCCAGCAAGCGGGAGGGCACAGATACGCAGTATTTT
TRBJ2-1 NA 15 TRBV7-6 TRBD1 CASSLVDRPYNEQFF TGTGCCAGCAGCTTAGTGGACAGGCCCTACAATGAGCAGTTCTTC
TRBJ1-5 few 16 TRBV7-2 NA CASSLAGGSGNQPQHF TGTGCCAGCAGCTTAGCGGGAGGTTCTGGCAATCAGCCCCAGCATTTT
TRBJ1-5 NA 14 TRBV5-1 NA CASSPGDTNQPQHF TGCGCCAGCAGCCCTGGGGACACAAATCAGCCCCAGCATTTT
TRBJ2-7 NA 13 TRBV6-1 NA CASTGQSSYEQYF TGTGCCAGCACCGGACAGAGTTCCTACGAGCAGTACTTC
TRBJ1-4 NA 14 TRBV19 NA CASRGVGTNEKLFF TGTGCCAGTAGGGGGGTAGGGACAAATGAAAAACTGTTTTTT
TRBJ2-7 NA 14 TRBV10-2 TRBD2 CASRLAGGPIEQYF TGCGCCAGCAGATTAGCGGGGGGGCCTATCGAGCAGTACTTC
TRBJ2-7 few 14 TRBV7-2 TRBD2 CASSPPAGGGEQYF TGTGCCAGCAGCCCTCCCGCGGGAGGGGGGGAGCAGTACTTC
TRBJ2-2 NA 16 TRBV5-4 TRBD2 CASSLEGTRYTGELFF TGTGCCAGCAGCTTGGAGGGGACTAGGTACACCGGGGAGCTGTTTTTT
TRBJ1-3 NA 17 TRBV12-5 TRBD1 CASGFPGQGVSGNTIYF TGTGCTAGTGGTTTCCCCGGACAGGGAGTCTCTGGAAACACCATATATTTT
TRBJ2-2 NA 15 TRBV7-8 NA CASSLGQSNTGELFF TGTGCCAGCAGCTTGGGGCAGTCCAACACCGGGGAGCTGTTTTTT
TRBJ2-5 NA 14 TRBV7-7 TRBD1 CASSQGQGQETQYF TGTGCTAGCAGTCAGGGACAGGGACAAGAGACCCAGTACTTC
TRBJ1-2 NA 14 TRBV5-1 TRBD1 CASRTTGGYYGYTF TGCGCCAGCAGAACAACAGGGGGGTACTATGGCTACACCTTC
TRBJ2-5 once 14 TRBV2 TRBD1 CASSYTGEGETQYF TGTGCCAGCAGTTATACAGGGGAAGGTGAGACCCAGTACTTC
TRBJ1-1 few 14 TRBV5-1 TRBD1 CASSLSGGITEAFF TGCGCCAGCAGCTTGTCAGGGGGCATCACTGAAGCTTTCTTT
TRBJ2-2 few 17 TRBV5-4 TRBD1 CASRVDRGPLNTGELFF TGTGCCAGCAGGGTGGACAGGGGTCCTCTAAACACCGGGGAGCTGTTTTTT